The 5 T cell receptor beta chains reported below all come from one sample, sequenced in a study of T cells after posttransplantation cyclophosphamide. Only in-frame clones appear in the TCRdb table, and some are missing; sequencing was by immunoSEQ multiplex PCR. The sample holds 30,000 to 40,000 clones; around 90% are singletons and the top ten take about 15%. Sequencing used PBMCs. Every receptor here comes from a woman in her thirties or forties with a blood cancer, CMV-positive, and with a related stem cell donor.

The J gene is TRBJ2-7, the V gene TRBV19; D is undetermined. CDR1 is LNHDA and CDR2 is SQIVND in the germline V gene (reference sequence). V lost 1 base to trimming and J lost 5 bases, with 3 bases between them. The CDR3 length is 11 residues. CDR3 amino acids: CASSIADEQYF. CDR3 nucleotides: TGTGCCAGTAGTATAGCGGACGAGCAGTACTTC.

The rearrangement uses TRBV25-1 and TRBJ2-2; D remains unclear. CDR1 is MGHDK, CDR2 SYGVNS, per germline. V lost 6 bases and J 0 bases, leaving 8 bases between the germline ends. CDR3 length: 14 residues. CDR3 nucleotide sequence: TGTGCCAGCAGCCCGGGTCCGAACACCGGGGAGCTGTTTTTT. Amino acids: CASSPGPNTGELFF.

V and J are TRBV9 and TRBJ1-1, with a possible D match to TRBD1 (6 bases). Per the germline V gene, CDR1 is SGDLS and CDR2 is YYNGEE. CDR3 size: 16 residues. Trimming cost V 4 bases and J 1 base, with 17 bases left between them. CDR3 nucleotide sequence: TGTGCCAGCAGCTCCTTCTTAAGGGGGGGGAACACTGAAGCTTTCTTT. Translating gives CASSSFLRGGNTEAFF.

The J gene is TRBJ1-2, the V gene TRBV19, with no clear D. Per germline, CDR1 LNHDA and CDR2 SQIVND (reference sequence). Trimming cost V 3 bases and J 0 bases, with 11 bases left between them. CDR3 size: 15 residues. As DNA, the CDR3 is TGTGCCAGTAGTATCCTCCAGCTAGCTAACTATGGCTACACCTTC. Protein product: CASSILQLANYGYTF.

V usage is TRBV4-3 and J usage is TRBJ2-3, with unresolved D. V shed 1 base and J shed 0 bases, with 8 bases lying between them. The CDR3 consists of 15 residues. Looked up from germline, CDR1 is LGHNA and CDR2 is YSLEER. The CDR3 is CASSQGHSSTDTQYF. As DNA, the CDR3 is TGCGCCAGCAGCCAAGGGCACAGTAGCACAGATACGCAGTATTTT.